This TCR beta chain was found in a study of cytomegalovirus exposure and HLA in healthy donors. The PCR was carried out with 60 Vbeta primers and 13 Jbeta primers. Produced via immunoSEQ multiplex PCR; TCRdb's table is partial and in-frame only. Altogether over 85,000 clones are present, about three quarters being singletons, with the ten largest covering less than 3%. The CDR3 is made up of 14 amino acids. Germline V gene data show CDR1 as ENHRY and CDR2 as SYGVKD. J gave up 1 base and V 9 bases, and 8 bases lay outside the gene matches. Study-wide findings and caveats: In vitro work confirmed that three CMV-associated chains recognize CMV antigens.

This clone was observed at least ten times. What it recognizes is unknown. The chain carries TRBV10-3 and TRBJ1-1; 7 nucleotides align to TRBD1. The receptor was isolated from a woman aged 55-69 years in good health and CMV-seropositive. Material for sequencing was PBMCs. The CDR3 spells CAISDRAPNTEAFF. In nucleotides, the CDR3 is TGTGCCATTAGCGACAGGGCCCCGAACACTGAAGCTTTCTTT.